Here is one TCR beta chain with its context. Germline V gene sequence: CDR1 SGDLS, CDR2 YYNGEE. This CDR3 is built from 13 residues. With 4 bases removed from V and 8 bases from J, the gap between germline ends came to 15 bases. This specimen comes from a study of blood T cell repertoires in COVID-19. Profiled with immunoSEQ multiplex PCR; TCRdb holds only in-frame clones, not every one. The profile shows about 240,000 clones, roughly 89% of them singletons. The chain carries TRBV9 and TRBJ1-2; D is possibly TRBD1 (5 bases). This TCR derives from a woman younger than 45 who had recovered from COVID-19. The specimen sequenced was PBMCs or T cells enriched from blood (not recorded which). CDR3 DNA sequence: TGTGCCAGCAGCCAGGCCCAGCCAGGGGGCTACACCTTC. This sequence encodes CASSQAQPGGYTF.